What follows are 8 T cell receptor beta chains derived from one specimen sequenced in a study of blood T cell repertoires in COVID-19. The assay was immunoSEQ multiplex PCR, and TCRdb's table has in-frame clones only and misses some. The repertoire holds tens of thousands of clones, around 87% seen once, with about an eighth in the top ten. Input material: peripheral blood. These receptors all come from a man in his sixties with active COVID-19.

The rearrangement links TRBV7-2 to TRBJ1-1; 7 nucleotides align to TRBD1. V lost 6 bases to trimming and J lost 0 bases; unmatched junction nucleotides: 4. CDR3 size: 14 residues. The germline V gene has CDR1 SGHTA and CDR2 FQGNSA. CDR3 nucleotides: TGTGCCAGCAGGATGGGACAGTTGAACACTGAAGCTTTCTTT. Its protein product is CASRMGQLNTEAFF. Full variable domain (outside the CDR3, taken from reference TRBV7-2 and TRBJ1-1): GAGVSQSPSNKVTEKGKDVELRCDPISGHTALYWYRQSLGQGLEFLIYFQGNSAPDKSGLPSDRFSAERTGGSVSTLTIQRTQQEDSAVYLCASRMGQLNTEAFFGQGTRLTVV.

In nucleotides, the CDR3 is TGCAGCGTCGCGACTAGCGGGAGGGCCCGGGAGCAGTACTTC. This gives the protein CSVATSGRAREQYF. V gene TRBV29-1 combines with J gene TRBJ2-7, with 14 bases that match TRBD2. This CDR3 comprises 14 residues. Germline-derived CDR1 and CDR2 are SQVTM and ANQGSEA. V was pared by 6 bases and J by 7 bases, with 8 bases of the junction left unmatched.

The rearrangement uses TRBV18 and TRBJ1-1, with a weak D call TRBD1 (6 bases). The CDR3 is 14 residues long. Germline-derived CDR1 and CDR2 are KGHSH and LQKENI. V dropped 2 bases and J dropped 1 base, with 8 bases sitting between them. CDR3 sequence reads: CASSPLGANTEAFF. CDR3 nucleotides: TGTGCCAGCTCACCATTGGGGGCGAACACTGAAGCTTTCTTT.

J is TRBJ2-1 and V is TRBV7-2; the D gene is possibly TRBD2 (7 bases). CDR1 and CDR2 from the germline V gene are SGHTA and FQGNSA. The V end lost 5 bases, the J end lost 5 bases, and 22 bases lay between the germline ends. The CDR3 extends over 17 amino acids. The CDR3: CASSPPRRGRAHNEQFF. In nucleotides, the CDR3 is TGTGCCAGCAGCCCCCCCCGAAGGGGGAGGGCCCACAATGAGCAGTTCTTC.

CDR3 in DNA: TGCGCCAGCAGCCAAGGTGGCCCTTGGCATGGCTACACCTTC. Translating gives CASSQGGPWHGYTF. This chain connects TRBV4-3 to TRBJ1-2; D remains ambiguous. Trimming cost V 1 base and J 6 bases, with 12 bases left between them. This CDR3 comprises 14 residues. Per the germline V gene, CDR1 is LGHNA and CDR2 is YSLEER.

V gene TRBV10-1 combines with J gene TRBJ2-7; 8 bases map to TRBD2. Germline V gives CDR1 WNHNN, CDR2 SYGVQD (reference sequence). The CDR3 covers 13 residues. The trim removed 6 bases at V and 1 base at J, leaving 2 bases unmatched. The CDR3 protein is CASRSGGSYEQYF. For the CDR3, the DNA is TGCGCCAGCAGATCGGGGGGGTCCTACGAGCAGTACTTC.

With respect to this clone: One end of the junction is discordant with germline, which a read error may explain. The chain couples TRBV5-1 to TRBJ2-1, with 8 bases identical to TRBD2. Germline CDR1 SGHRS, CDR2 YFSETQ. This CDR3 has 16 amino acids. In nucleotides, the CDR3 is TGCGCCAGCAGCTCGGTTTATGGACTAGCCTATAATGAGCAGTTCTTC. Amino acids: CASSSVYGLAYNEQFF. The full variable domain, completed using reference TRBV5-1 and TRBJ2-1, is KAGVTQTPRYLIKTRGQQVTLSCSPISGHRSVSWYQQTPGQGLQFLFEYFSETQRNKGNFPGRFSGRQFSNSRSEMNVSTLELGDSALYLCASSSVYGLAYNEQFFGPGTRLTVL.

The V gene is TRBV19, the J gene TRBJ1-5; no definite D call. V shed 3 bases and J shed 0 bases, with 6 bases lying between them. CDR1 and CDR2 from the germline V gene are LNHDA and SQIVND (reference sequence). The CDR3 length is 14 residues. This CDR3 reads CASSMRNSNQPQHF. CDR3 coding DNA: TGTGCCAGTAGTATGAGGAATAGCAATCAGCCCCAGCATTTT. The full variable domain, rest sourced from reference TRBV19 and TRBJ1-5, is DGGITQSPKYLFRKEGQNVTLSCEQNLNHDAMYWYRQDPGQGLRLIYYSQIVNDFQKGDIAEGYSVSREKKESFPLTVTSAQKNPTAFYLCASSMRNSNQPQHFGDGTRLSIL.